The clone carrying this T cell receptor beta chain came up many times. The TCR beta CDR3 regions underwent amplification using RNA transcripts as the source. Using the HTBI primer set, a first-round RT-PCR was run on the TCR CDR3. TCRdb fed the multiplex PCR reads into MiXCR, producing one record per CDR3 protein. The sample shows around 350,000 distinct CDR3 sequences, approximately 15% of them seen only once. These data are taken from a study of T cells in Graves' hyperthyroidism and ophthalmopathy. Inclusion characteristics of ophthalmopathy patients comprised a Clinical Activity Score of at least 3, a NOSPECS grade of at least 4, and duration under 3 months. Diagnosis rested on symptoms, serum thyroxine and TRAb, thyroid ultrasound, and orbital computed tomography. Cells are PBMCs isolated from around 9.4 ml of fresh blood. Trimming removed 1 base at V and 1 base at J, with 13 bases between. The CDR3 runs to 15 residues. The germline V gene encodes CDR1 DFQATT and CDR2 SNEGSKA (reference sequence).

The receptor comes from a woman under 40 with Graves' ophthalmopathy. Sequenced material: blood. The chain recombines TRBV20-1 with TRBJ2-5, with D possibly being TRBD2 (5 bases). CDR3 in amino acids: CSARALALAQETQYF. The CDR3 nucleotides are TGCAGTGCTAGAGCTTTGGCGCTAGCCCAAGAGACCCAGTACTTC.